What follows is one T cell receptor (beta chain) and its context. Its target antigen remains unknown. Per-base quality was not reported, and no clone a single base away is much larger than it. The sample's time point label, decoded: around 2 years on ibrutinib. For TCR beta library preparation, roughly 2 micrograms of genomic DNA were extracted from the cryopreserved PBMCs. Longitudinal blood samples from CLL patients on ibrutinib monotherapy were analyzed using high-throughput TCR beta sequencing. Patients were enrolled in a phase 2 open-label single-center ibrutinib monotherapy trial. From the germline V gene, CDR1 is SGHDT and CDR2 is YYEEEE. The CDR3 sequence holds 13 residues, the cysteine and phenylalanine included. The CDR3 DNA has 39 bases and is translated from base 1. V loses 1 base, J loses 5 bases, and the germline ends lie 6 bases apart. The goal of deep resolution MiSeq sequencing was a depth between 1 in 1 million and 1 in 200,000 T cells, and coverage averaged 10x per clonotype. The immunoSEQ hsTCRB Kit was used to generate the TCR beta libraries. Turning to the authors' computational methods: The data were analyzed with ImmunoSEQ Analyzer and ImmunoSEQ Data Assistant, and V, D and J gene assignments followed IMGT definitions. Clonality, which ranges from 0 to 1, was calculated as one minus the normalized Shannon entropy of productive rearrangement frequencies. Only overrepresented clonotypes making up at least 0.05% of each patient's repertoire were included in the public clonotype analysis. Some twelve age-matched healthy donor repertoires from immuneACCESS were used as controls for clonality. Not all clones reach the TCRdb copy of this immuneACCESS table, which keeps in-frame sequences only. Checked studies attribute under half of the gap to unresolved V genes and leave the rest unexplained. The DNA gave D and trimming, while V, J and clone size come from that table. The sample table records more than 200,000 clones; around three quarters of these occur just once. The ten largest clones capture 15% of the sample.

This sample is part of a study of cytotoxic CD8 clonotypes in ibrutinib-treated CLL (dated by TCRdb to the early 2020s). About the full investigation: The cohort was composed of 11 relapsed/refractory and approximately 14 treatment-naive patients; IGHV unmutated status was identified in fewer than 18 patients. Longitudinal samples were available for about 30% of the roughly 86 trial participants. Responses were partial in roughly 24 patients and complete in 2; after median roughly 69 months follow-up, approximately 15 stayed in remission and around 12 progressed. Samples at response were collected after a median of 12 months of treatment, with a range of roughly 6 to 40 months. Every remission and progressive disease sample was obtained while ibrutinib was still being received by the patients. Cryopreserved peripheral blood mononuclear cells were collected at three points: before therapy, at response, and at either sustained remission or disease progression. Samples averaged roughly 280,000 productive templates and more than 85,000 productive rearrangements.

Results the study describes overall, beyond this receptor: Baseline clonality exceeded that of age-matched healthy donors and correlated strongly with circulating CD8+ T-cell counts. At ibrutinib response clonality went up, during sustained remission it held steady, and at progression it dropped back toward baseline. Sampling times were not matched between patients in sustained remission and patients whose disease was progressing, and lymph node repertoires were not examined. Public clonotypes were found to be uncommon and were observed to contract or remain stable during treatment; the increase in clonality was shown to reflect expansion of private clonotypes at ibrutinib response.

The chain is encoded by TRBV5-6 joined to TRBJ2-2; TRBD1 is a weak D gene call, 5 bases matching. This clonotype was sampled from a human donor with chronic lymphocytic leukemia. Sequences were derived from PBMCs, sampled after 24 months of ibrutinib treatment. The CDR3 protein sequence reads: CASSLQGTGELFF. The DNA reads as follows: TGTGCCAGCAGCTTGCAGGGAACCGGGGAGCTGTTTTTT.